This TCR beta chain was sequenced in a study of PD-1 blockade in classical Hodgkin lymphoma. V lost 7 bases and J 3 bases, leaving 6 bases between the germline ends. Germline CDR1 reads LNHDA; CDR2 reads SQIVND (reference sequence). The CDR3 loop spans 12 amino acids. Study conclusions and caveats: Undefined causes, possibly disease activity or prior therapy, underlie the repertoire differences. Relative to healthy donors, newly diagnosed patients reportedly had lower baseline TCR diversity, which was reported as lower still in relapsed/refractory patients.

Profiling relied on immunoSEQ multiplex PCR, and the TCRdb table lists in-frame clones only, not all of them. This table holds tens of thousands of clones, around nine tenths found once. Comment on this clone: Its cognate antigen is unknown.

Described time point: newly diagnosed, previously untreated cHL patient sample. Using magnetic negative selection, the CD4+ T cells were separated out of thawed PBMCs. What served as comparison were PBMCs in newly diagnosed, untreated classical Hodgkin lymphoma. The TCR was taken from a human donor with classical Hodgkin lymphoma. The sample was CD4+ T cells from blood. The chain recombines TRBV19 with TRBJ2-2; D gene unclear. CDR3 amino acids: CASTRYTGELFF. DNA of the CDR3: TGTGCCAGTACAAGATACACCGGGGAGCTGTTTTTT.